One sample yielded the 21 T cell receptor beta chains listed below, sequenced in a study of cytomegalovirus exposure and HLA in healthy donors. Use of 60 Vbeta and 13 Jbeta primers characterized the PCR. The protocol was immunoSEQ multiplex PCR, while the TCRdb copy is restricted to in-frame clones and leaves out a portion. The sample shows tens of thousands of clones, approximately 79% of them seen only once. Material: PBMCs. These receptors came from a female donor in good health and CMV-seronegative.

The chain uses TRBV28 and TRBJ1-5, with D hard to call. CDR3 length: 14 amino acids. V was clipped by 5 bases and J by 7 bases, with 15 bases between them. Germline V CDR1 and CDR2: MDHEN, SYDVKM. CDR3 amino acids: CASSRPARRQPQHF. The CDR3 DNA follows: TGTGCCAGCAGTCGACCCGCCCGGAGACAGCCCCAGCATTTT. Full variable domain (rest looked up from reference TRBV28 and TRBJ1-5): DVKVTQSSRYLVKRTGEKVFLECVQDMDHENMFWYRQDPGLGLRLIYFSYDVKMKEKGDIPEGYSVSREKKERFSLILESASTNQTSMYLCASSRPARRQPQHFGDGTRLSIL.

This chain's CDR3 is CSVETGALGEQYF. As DNA, the CDR3 is TGCAGCGTGGAGACAGGGGCTCTGGGCGAGCAGTACTTC. The V gene is TRBV29-1, the J gene TRBJ2-7; 8 bases are shared with TRBD1. The CDR3 is 13 residues long. V lost 6 bases and J lost 6; bases outside the gene matches: 10. Germline V gene sequence: CDR1 SQVTM, CDR2 ANQGSEA.

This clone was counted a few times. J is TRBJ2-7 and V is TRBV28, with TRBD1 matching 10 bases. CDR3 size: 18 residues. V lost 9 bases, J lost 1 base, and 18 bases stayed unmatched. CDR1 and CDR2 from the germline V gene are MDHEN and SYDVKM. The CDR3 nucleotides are TGTGCCAGTACGGCTCGGACAGGGGGTTATGGGGCTTCCTACGAGCAGTACTTC. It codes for CASTARTGGYGASYEQYF.

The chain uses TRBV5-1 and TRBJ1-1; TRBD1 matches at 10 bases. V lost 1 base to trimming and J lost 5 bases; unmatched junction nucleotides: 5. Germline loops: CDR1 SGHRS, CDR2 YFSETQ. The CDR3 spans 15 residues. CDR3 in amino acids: CASSLLGQGGTEAFF. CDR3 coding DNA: TGCGCCAGCAGCTTGTTAGGACAGGGGGGAACTGAAGCTTTCTTT.

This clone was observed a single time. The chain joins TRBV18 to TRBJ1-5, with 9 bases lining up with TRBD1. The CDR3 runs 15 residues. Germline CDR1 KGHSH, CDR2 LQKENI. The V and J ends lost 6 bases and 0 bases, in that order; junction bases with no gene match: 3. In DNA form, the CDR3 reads TGTGCCAGCTCCCCGGGACAGGGTAGCAATCAGCCCCAGCATTTT. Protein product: CASSPGQGSNQPQHF.

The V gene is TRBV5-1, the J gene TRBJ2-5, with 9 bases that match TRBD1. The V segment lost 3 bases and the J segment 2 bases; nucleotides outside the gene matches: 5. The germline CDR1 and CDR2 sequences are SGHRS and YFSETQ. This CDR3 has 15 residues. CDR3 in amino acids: CASSSTGGFQETQYF. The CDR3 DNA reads TGCGCCAGCAGCTCGACAGGGGGATTTCAAGAGACCCAGTACTTC.

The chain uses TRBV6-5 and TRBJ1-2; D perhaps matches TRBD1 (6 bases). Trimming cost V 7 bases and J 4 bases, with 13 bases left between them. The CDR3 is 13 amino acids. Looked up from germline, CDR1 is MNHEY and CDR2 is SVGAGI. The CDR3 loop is CASKQTGSYGYTF. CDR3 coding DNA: TGTGCCAGCAAACAGACAGGATCCTATGGCTACACCTTC.

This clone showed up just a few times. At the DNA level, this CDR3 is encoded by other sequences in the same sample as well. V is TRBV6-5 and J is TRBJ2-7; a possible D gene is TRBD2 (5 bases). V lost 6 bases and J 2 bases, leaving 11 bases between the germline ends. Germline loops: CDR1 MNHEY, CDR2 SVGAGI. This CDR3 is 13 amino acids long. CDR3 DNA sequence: TGTGCCAGCAGCCCGAGCGGCACCTACGAGCAGTACTTC. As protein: CASSPSGTYEQYF.

CDR3 in DNA: TGTGCCAGCAGCCTTACCTACCGGGGGGTCCAAGAGACCCAGTACTTC. This sequence encodes CASSLTYRGVQETQYF. This chain links TRBV7-3 with TRBJ2-5, with 7 bases fitting TRBD2. CDR1 SGHTA and CDR2 FQGTGA come from the germline V gene. The CDR3 covers 16 residues. J was trimmed by 1 base and V by 5 bases; bases with no gene match: 10.

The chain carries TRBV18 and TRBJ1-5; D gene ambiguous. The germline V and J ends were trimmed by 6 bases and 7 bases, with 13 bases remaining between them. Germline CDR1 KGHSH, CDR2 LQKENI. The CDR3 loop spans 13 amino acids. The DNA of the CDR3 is TGTGCCAGCTCCCGGGATCGGCGACAGCCCCAGCATTTT. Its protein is CASSRDRRQPQHF.

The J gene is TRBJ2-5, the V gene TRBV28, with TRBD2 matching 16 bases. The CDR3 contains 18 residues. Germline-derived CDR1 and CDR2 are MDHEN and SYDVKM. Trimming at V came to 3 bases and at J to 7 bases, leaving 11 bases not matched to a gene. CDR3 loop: CASSLVLGLAGGGGTQYF. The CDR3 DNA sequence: TGTGCCAGCAGTTTGGTTCTGGGACTAGCGGGAGGGGGAGGGACCCAGTACTTC. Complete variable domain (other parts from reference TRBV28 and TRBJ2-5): DVKVTQSSRYLVKRTGEKVFLECVQDMDHENMFWYRQDPGLGLRLIYFSYDVKMKEKGDIPEGYSVSREKKERFSLILESASTNQTSMYLCASSLVLGLAGGGGTQYFGPGTRLLVL.

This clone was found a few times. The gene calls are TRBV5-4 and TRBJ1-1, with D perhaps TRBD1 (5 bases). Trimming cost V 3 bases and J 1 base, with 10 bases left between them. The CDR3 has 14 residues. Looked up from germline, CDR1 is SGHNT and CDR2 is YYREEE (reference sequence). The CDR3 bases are TGTGCCAGCAGCTCTTTCGGGGGGAACACTGAAGCTTTCTTT. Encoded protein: CASSSFGGNTEAFF.

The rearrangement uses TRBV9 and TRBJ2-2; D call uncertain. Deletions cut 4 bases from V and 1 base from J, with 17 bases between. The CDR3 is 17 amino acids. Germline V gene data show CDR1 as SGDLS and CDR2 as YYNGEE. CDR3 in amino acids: CASSKNSGSLNTGELFF. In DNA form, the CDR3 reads TGTGCCAGCAGCAAAAACTCCGGTTCCTTGAACACCGGGGAGCTGTTTTTT.

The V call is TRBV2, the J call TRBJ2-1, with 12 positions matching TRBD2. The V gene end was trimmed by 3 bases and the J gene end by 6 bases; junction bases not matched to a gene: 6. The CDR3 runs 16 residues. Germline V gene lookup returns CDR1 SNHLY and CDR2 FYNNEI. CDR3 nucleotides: TGTGCCAGCAGTGAGCGCGGACTAGCGGGATTCAATGAGCAGTTCTTC. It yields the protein CASSERGLAGFNEQFF.

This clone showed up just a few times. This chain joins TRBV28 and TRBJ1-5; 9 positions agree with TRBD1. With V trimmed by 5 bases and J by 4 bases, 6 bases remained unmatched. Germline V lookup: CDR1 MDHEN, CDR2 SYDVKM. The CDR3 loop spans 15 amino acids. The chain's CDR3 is CASSVSDRGNQPQHF. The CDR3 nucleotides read TGTGCCAGCAGTGTGTCGGACAGGGGAAATCAGCCCCAGCATTTT.

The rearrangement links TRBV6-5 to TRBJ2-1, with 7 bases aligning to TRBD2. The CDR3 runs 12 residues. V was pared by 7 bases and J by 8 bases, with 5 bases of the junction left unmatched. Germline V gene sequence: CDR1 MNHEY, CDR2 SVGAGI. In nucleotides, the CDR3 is TGTGCCAGCATTGGGGGGAGGGATGAGCAGTTCTTC. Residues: CASIGGRDEQFF.

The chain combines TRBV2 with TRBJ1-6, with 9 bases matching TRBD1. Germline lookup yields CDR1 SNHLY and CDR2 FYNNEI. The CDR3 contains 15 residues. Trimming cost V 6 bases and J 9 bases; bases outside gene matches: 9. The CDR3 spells CASSLQGALSSPLHF. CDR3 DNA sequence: TGTGCCAGCAGCCTACAGGGGGCTCTTAGTTCACCCCTCCACTTT. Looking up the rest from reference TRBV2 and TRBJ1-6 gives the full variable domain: EPEVTQTPSHQVTQMGQEVILRCVPISNHLYFYWYRQILGQKVEFLVSFYNNEISEKSEIFDDQFSVERPDGSNFTLKIRSTKLEDSAMYFCASSLQGALSSPLHFGNGTRLTVT.

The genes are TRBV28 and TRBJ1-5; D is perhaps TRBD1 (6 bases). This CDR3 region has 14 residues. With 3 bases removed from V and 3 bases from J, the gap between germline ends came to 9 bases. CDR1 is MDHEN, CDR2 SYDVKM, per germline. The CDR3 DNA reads TGTGCCAGCAGTTTTGGACAGATCAATCAGCCCCAGCATTTT. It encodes CASSFGQINQPQHF. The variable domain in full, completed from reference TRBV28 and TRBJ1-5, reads DVKVTQSSRYLVKRTGEKVFLECVQDMDHENMFWYRQDPGLGLRLIYFSYDVKMKEKGDIPEGYSVSREKKERFSLILESASTNQTSMYLCASSFGQINQPQHFGDGTRLSIL.

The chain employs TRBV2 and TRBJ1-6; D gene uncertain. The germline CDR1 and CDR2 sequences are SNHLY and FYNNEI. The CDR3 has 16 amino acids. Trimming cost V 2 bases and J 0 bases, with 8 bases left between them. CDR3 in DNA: TGTGCCAGCAGTGAATCTGGGAGCTCCTATAATTCACCCCTCCACTTT. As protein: CASSESGSSYNSPLHF.

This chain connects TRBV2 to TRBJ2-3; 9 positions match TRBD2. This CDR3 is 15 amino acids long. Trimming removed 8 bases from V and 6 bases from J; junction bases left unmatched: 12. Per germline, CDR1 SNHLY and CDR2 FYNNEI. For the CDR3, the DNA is TGTGCCAGCGGTAGAGTCATAGCGGGGGCCGATACGCAGTATTTT. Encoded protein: CASGRVIAGADTQYF.

In nucleotides, the CDR3 is TGTGCCAGCAGTGACGACAGGGTGGGGGATCAGCCCCAGCATTTT. Protein sequence: CASSDDRVGDQPQHF. The chain combines TRBV2 with TRBJ1-5; 7 bases are a match to TRBD1. This CDR3 has 15 amino acids. Germline values: CDR1 SNHLY, CDR2 FYNNEI. After removal of 3 bases from V and 5 bases from J, the junction contained 7 bases not matched to a gene.